The source of this T cell receptor beta chain is a study of T cell repertoires in cytomegalovirus infection. Trimming left V 0 bases short and J 0 bases short, with 22 bases between. The CDR3 is 20 residues long. Germline values: CDR1 LGHNA, CDR2 YSLEER. TCRdb ran MiXCR on the reads and lists one entry per CDR3 protein. The sample has tens of thousands of distinct CDR3 sequences, roughly a fifth seen once; the top ten hold 26%. This clonotype was seen ten or more times. The target antigen is unknown. The study's findings and limits: Identification of carriers of CMV plus the relevant HLA was performed using cumulative public TCR beta family frequency.

The chain carries TRBV4-3 and TRBJ2-3; D unresolved. The sequencing used CD8+ T cells from cultured PBMCs, collected from culture after CMV antigen stimulation. This TCR was recovered from a human donor in good health (CMV status not recorded). Some clones in this sample may be carry-over from other donors' samples. CDR3 protein: CASSQDPGPPLLPSTDTQYF. The CDR3 DNA sequence: TGCGCCAGCAGCCAAGATCCCGGACCACCTCTCCTGCCTAGCACAGATACGCAGTATTTT.